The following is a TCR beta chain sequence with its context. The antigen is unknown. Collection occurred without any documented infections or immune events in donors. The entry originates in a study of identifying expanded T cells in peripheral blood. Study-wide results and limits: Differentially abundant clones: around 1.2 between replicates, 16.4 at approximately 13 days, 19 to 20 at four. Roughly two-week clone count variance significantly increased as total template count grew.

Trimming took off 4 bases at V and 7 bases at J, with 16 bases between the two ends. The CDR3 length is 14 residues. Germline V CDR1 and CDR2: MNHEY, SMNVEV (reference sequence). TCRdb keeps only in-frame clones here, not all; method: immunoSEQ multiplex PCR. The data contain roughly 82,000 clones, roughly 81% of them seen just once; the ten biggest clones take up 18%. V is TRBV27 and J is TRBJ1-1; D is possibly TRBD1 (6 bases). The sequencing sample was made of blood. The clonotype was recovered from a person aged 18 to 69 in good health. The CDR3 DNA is TGTGCCAGCAGTTGGGCGGTGGGGGGCGTTGAAGCTTTCTTT. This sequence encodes CASSWAVGGVEAFF.